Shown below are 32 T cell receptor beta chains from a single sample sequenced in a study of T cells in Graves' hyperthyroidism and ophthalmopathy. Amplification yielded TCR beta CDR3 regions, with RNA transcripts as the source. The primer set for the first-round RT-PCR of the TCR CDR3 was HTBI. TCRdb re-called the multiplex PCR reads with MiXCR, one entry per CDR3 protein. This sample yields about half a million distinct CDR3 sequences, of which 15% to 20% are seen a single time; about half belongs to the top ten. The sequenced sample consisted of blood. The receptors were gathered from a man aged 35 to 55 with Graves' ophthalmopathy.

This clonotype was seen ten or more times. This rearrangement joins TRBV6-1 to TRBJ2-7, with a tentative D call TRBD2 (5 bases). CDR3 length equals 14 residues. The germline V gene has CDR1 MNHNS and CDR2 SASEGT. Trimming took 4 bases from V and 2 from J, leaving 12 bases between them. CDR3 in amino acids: CASSGIRGTYEQYF. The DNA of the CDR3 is TGTGCCAGCAGTGGGATACGGGGAACCTACGAGCAGTACTTC.

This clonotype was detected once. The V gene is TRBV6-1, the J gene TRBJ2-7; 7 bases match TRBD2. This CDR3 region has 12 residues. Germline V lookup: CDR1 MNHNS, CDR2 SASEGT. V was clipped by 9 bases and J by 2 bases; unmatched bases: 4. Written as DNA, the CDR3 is TGTGCCAGTATGGGAGGGACCTACGAGCAGTACTTC. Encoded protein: CASMGGTYEQYF.

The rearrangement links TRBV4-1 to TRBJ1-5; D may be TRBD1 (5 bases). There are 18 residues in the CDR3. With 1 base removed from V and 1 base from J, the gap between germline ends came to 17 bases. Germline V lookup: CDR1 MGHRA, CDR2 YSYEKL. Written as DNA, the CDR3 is TGCGCCAGCAGCCAAGGAGATAAAGGGGATGTAAGCAATCAGCCCCAGCATTTT. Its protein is CASSQGDKGDVSNQPQHF.

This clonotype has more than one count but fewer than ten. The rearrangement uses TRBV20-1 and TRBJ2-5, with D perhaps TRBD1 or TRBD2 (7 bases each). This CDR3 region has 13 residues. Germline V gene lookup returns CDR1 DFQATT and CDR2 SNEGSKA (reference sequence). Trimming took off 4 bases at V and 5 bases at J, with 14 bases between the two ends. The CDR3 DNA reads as TGCAGTGCTACAGGGGGGGAGGGGGAGACCCAGTACTTC. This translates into CSATGGEGETQYF.

The CDR3 bases are TGCGCCAGCAGCTTGGGGTTTCGGGAGACAGATACGCAGTATTTT. Protein: CASSLGFRETDTQYF. The chain links TRBV5-1 to TRBJ2-3; D possibly corresponds to TRBD2 (6 bases). CDR3 length equals 15 residues. V was pared by 0 bases and J by 3 bases, with 11 bases between. CDR1 is SGHRS and CDR2 is YFSETQ in the germline V gene.

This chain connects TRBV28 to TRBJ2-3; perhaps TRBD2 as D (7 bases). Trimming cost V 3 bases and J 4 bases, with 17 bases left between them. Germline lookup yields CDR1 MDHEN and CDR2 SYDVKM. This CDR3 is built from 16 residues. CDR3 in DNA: TGTGCCAGCAGTTTTTACGGGGGCGGGAGCGCAGATACGCAGTATTTT. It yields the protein CASSFYGGGSADTQYF.

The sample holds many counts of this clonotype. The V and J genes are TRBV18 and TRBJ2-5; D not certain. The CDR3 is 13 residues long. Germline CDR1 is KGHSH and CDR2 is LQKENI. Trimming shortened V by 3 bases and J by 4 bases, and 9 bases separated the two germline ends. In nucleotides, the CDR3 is TGTGCCAGCTCACCTTATGTAGGAGAGACCCAGTACTTC. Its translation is CASSPYVGETQYF.

Here the CDR3 DNA reads TGTGCCACCGGGACAGGGTATACCGGGGAGCTGTTTTTT. Translating gives CATGTGYTGELFF. This sequence joins TRBV24-1 and TRBJ2-2; 9 bases agree with TRBD1. Unmatched junction bases numbered 3, after V lost 9 bases and J lost 5 bases. Germline V gene sequence: CDR1 KGHDR, CDR2 SFDVKD. CDR3 size: 13 residues.

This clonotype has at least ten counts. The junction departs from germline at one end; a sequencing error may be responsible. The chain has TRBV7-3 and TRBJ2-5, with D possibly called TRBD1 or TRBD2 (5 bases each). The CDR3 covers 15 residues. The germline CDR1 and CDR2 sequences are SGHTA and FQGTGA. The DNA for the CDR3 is TGTGCCAGCAGCGTAACCGGGACCTCGGGAGAGACCCAGTACTTC. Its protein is CASSVTGTSGETQYF. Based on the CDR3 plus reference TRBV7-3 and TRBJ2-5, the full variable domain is GAGVSQTPSNKVTEKGKYVELRCDPISGHTALYWYRQSLGQGPEFLIYFQGTGAADDSGLPNDRFFAVRPEGSVSTLKIQRTERGDSAVYLCASSVTGTSGETQYFGPGTRLLVL.

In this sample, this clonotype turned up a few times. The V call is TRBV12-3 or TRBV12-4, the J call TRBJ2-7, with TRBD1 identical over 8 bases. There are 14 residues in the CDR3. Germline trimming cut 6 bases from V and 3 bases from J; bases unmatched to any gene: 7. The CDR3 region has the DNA TGTGCCAGCAGCAGTAAAGGGACAGGCTACGAGCAGTACTTC. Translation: CASSSKGTGYEQYF.

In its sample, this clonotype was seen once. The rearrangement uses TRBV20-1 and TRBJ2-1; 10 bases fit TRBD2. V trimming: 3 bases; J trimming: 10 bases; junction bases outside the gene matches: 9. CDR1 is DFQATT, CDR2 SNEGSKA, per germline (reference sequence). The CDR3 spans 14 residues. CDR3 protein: CSASYLAGAVEQFF. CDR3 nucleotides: TGCAGTGCTAGTTATCTAGCGGGAGCGGTAGAGCAGTTCTTC.

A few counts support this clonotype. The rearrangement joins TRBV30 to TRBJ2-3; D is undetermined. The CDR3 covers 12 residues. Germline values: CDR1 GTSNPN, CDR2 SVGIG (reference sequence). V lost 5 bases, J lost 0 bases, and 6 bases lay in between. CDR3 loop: CAWRASTDTQYF. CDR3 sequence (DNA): TGTGCCTGGCGGGCTAGCACAGATACGCAGTATTTT.

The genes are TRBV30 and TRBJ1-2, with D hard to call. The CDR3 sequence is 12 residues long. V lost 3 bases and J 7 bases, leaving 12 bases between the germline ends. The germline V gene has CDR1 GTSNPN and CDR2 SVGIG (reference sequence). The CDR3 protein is CAWRGQMGGYTF. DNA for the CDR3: TGTGCCTGGAGAGGGCAGATGGGTGGCTACACCTTC.

CDR3 DNA sequence: TGTGCCATCAGGAGAAACGGGACTAGCGGGGTCCCTTACGAGCAGTACTTC. Its protein product is CAIRRNGTSGVPYEQYF. The chain is built from TRBV10-3 and TRBJ2-7, with 13 positions matching TRBD2. This CDR3 is built from 17 residues. Losses at the gene ends were 6 bases for V and 4 bases for J; bases not matched to a gene: 12. Germline assignment: CDR1 ENHRY and CDR2 SYGVKD.

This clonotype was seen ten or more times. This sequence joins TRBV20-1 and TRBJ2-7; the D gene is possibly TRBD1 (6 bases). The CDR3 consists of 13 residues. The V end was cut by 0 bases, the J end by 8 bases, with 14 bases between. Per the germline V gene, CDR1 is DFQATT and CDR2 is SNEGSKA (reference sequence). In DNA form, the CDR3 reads TGCAGTGCTAGAGATGGGCTGGGACAAAAGCAGTACTTC. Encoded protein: CSARDGLGQKQYF.

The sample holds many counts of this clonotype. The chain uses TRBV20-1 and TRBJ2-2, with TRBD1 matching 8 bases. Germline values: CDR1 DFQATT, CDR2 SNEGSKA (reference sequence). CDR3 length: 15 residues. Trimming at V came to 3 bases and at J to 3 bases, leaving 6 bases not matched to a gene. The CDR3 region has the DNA TGCAGTGCTAGCTTTCAGGGGGCGGACACCGGGGAGCTGTTTTTT. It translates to CSASFQGADTGELFF.

CDR3 in DNA: TGCGCCAGCAGTGAGTTTCCGGGAAGCTATGGCTACACCTTC. Encoded protein: CASSEFPGSYGYTF. The rearrangement joins TRBV10-2 to TRBJ1-2; no clear D. The germline gives CDR1 WSHSY, CDR2 SAAADI. V shed 1 base and J shed 4 bases, with 10 bases lying between them. This CDR3 has 14 residues.

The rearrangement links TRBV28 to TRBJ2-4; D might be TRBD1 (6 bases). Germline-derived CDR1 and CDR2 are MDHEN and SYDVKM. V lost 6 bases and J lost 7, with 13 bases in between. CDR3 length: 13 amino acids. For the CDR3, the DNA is TGTGCCAGCAGGGAGCCAGGGGAGAACATTCAGTACTTC. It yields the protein CASREPGENIQYF.

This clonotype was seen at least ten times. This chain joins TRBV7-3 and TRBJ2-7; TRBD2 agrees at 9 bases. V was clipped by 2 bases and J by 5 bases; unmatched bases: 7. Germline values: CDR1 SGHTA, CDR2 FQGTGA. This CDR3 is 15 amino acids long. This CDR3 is CASSLVLAGRHEQYF. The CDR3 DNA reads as TGTGCCAGCAGCTTAGTCCTAGCGGGAAGGCACGAGCAGTACTTC.

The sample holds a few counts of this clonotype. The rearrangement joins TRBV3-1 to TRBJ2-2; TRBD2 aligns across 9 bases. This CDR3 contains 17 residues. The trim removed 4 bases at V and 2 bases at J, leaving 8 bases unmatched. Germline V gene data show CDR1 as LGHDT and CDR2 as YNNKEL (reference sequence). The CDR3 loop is CASSPLRLAANTGELFF. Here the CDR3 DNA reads TGTGCCAGCAGCCCCCTGAGACTAGCGGCAAACACCGGGGAGCTGTTTTTT.

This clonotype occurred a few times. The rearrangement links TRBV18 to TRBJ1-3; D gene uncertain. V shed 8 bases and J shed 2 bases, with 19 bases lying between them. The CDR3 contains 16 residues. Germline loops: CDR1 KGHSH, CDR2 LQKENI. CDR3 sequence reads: CASSQDRPNPGNTIYF. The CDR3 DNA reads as TGTGCCAGCAGCCAAGACCGTCCCAACCCTGGAAACACCATATATTTT.

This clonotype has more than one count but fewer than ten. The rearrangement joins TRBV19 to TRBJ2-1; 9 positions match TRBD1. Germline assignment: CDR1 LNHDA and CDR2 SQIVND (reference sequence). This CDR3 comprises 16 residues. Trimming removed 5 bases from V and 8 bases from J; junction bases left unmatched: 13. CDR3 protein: CASSPNPGQGSDEQFF. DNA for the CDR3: TGTGCCAGTAGTCCAAACCCGGGACAGGGAAGCGATGAGCAGTTCTTC.

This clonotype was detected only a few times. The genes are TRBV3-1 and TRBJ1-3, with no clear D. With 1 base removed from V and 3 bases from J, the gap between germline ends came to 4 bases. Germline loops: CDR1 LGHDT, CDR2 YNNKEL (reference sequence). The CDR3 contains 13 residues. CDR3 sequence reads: CASSQGDGNTIYF. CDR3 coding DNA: TGTGCCAGCAGCCAAGGCGATGGAAACACCATATATTTT.

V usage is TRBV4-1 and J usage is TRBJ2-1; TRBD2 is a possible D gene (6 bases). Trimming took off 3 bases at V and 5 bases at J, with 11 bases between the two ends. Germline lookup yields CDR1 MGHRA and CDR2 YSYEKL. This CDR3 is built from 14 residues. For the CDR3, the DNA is TGCGCCAGCAGCCAGCGGGGAGCAGACAATGAGCAGTTCTTC. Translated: CASSQRGADNEQFF.

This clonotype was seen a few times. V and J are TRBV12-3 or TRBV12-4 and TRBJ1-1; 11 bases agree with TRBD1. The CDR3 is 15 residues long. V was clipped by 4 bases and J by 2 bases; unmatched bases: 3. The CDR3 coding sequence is TGTGCCAGCAGTTGGACAGGGGGCAGAAACACTGAAGCTTTCTTT. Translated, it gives CASSWTGGRNTEAFF.

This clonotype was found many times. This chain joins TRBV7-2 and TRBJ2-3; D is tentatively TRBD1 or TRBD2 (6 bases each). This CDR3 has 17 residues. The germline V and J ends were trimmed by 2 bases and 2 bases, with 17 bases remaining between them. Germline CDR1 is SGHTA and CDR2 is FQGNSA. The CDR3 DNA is TGTGCCAGCAGCTTAAGGGGGGTCCAGGGCCTCACAGATACGCAGTATTTT. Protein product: CASSLRGVQGLTDTQYF.

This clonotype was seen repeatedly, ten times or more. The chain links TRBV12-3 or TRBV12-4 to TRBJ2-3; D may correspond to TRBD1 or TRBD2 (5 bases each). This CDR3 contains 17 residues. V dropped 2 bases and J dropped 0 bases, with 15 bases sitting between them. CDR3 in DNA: TGTGCCAGCAGTTTAAAGATGGGGGAACGTAGCACAGATACGCAGTATTTT. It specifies CASSLKMGERSTDTQYF.

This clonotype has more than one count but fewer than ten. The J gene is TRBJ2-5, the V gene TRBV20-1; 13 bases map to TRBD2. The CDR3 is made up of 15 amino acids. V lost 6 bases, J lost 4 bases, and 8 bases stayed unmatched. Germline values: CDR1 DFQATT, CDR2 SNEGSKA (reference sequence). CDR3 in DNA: TGCAGTGCCCAAGGGACTAGCGGGATATCAGAGACCCAGTACTTC. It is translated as CSAQGTSGISETQYF.

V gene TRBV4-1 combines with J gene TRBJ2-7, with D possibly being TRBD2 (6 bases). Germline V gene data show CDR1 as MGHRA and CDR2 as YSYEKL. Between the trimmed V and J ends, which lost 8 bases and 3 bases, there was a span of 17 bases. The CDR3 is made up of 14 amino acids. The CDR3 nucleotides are TGCGCCAGCCGCCCCGGGGGTAGTCTCTACGAGCAGTACTTC. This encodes CASRPGGSLYEQYF.

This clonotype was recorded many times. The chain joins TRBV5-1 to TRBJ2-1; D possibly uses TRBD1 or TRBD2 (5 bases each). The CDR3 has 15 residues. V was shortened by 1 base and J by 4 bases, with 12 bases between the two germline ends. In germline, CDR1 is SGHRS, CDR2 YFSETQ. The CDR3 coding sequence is TGCGCCAGCAGCTTGCAGGGAGCGAAATACAATGAGCAGTTCTTC. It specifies CASSLQGAKYNEQFF.

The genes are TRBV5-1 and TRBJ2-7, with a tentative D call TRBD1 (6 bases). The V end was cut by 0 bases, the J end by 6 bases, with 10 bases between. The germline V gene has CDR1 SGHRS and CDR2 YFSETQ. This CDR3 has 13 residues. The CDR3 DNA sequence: TGCGCCAGCAGCTTGGGGGCAGGGGCCGAGCAGTACTTC. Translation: CASSLGAGAEQYF.

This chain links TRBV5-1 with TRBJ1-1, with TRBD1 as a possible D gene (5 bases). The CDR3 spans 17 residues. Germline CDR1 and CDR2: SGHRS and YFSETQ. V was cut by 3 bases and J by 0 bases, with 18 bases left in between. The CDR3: CASSSGQEAPMNTEAFF. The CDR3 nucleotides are TGCGCCAGCAGCTCGGGGCAGGAAGCACCCATGAACACTGAAGCTTTCTTT.